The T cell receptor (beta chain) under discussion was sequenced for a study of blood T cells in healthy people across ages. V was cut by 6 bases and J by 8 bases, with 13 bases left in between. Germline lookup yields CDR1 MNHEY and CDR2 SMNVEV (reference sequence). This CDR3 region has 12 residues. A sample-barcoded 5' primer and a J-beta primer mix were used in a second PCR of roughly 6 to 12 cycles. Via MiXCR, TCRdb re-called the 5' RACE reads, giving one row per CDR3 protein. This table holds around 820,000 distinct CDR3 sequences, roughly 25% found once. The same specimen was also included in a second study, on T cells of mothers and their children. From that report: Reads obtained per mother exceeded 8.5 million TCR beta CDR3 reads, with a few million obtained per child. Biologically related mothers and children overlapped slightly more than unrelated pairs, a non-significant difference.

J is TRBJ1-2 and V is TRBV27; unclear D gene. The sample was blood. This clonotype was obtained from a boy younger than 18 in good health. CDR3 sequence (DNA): TGTGCCAGCAGCGCGATTTCCGGAGGCTACACCTTC. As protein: CASSAISGGYTF.